This TCR beta chain was found in a study of identical twins. This clonotype was observed a handful of times. Antigen unknown. TCRdb re-analysed the 5' RACE reads in MiXCR, keeping a single row per CDR3 protein. The sample comprises about 570,000 distinct CDR3 sequences, 9.6% of which are singletons, and around 3.1% rests with the top ten. Findings and limits, study-wide: Where out-of-frame alpha sequences were twin-shared, they showed excess low generation probability.

These data were also reused for a study on yellow fever vaccine responses in identical twins.

The sequence was collected from a woman between 18 and 29 years old in good health. The sample consisted of PBMCs.

This CDR3 reads CASSFYRTGEETQYF. CDR3 in DNA: TGTGCCAGCAGCTTCTACAGGACTGGAGAAGAGACCCAGTACTTC. The rearrangement uses TRBV5-6 and TRBJ2-5; perhaps D is TRBD1 or TRBD2 (5 bases each). CDR3 length equals 15 residues. The germline V gene encodes CDR1 SGHDT and CDR2 YYEEEE. With 2 bases removed from V and 3 bases from J, the gap between germline ends came to 14 bases.